The clone carrying this TCR beta chain was counted only a few times. No antigen is known for it. The trim removed 0 bases at V and 2 bases at J, leaving 3 bases unmatched. Germline CDR1 SGHTA, CDR2 FQGNSA. The CDR3 loop spans 16 amino acids. This sample stems from a study of cytomegalovirus exposure and HLA in healthy donors. Findings and caveats of the study: Prior analysis indicated that the majority of TCR beta V segments exhibited productivity approximately 90% or approximately 30% of the time. Versus the roughly 700-donor mean, an Asian-associated ancestry cluster reportedly showed fewer N-insertions in a later analysis. Analyses of presence and absence presupposed an approximately uniform sequencing depth across donors.

PCR involved 60 Vbeta and 13 Jbeta primers. Assay: immunoSEQ multiplex PCR; the TCRdb copy retains only in-frame clones and omits some. The table records some 120,000 clones, over 75% of them present only once. In nominal health when sampled, donors likely had unrecorded immune exposures nonetheless. The sample comprised PBMCs. The receptor's source is a man between 35 and 55 years old in good health and CMV-seropositive. The chain employs TRBV7-2 and TRBJ2-7; TRBD1 aligns across 11 bases. CDR3 DNA: TGTGCCAGCAGCTTAGCACCGGGACAGGGGGCCTACGAGCAGTACTTC. This encodes CASSLAPGQGAYEQYF. Full variable domain (rest looked up from reference TRBV7-2 and TRBJ2-7): GAGVSQSPSNKVTEKGKDVELRCDPISGHTALYWYRQSLGQGLEFLIYFQGNSAPDKSGLPSDRFSAERTGGSVSTLTIQRTQQEDSAVYLCASSLAPGQGAYEQYFGPGTRLTVT.